This T cell receptor beta chain was recovered during a study of T-cell reconstitution after alpha-beta-depleted transplantation in children. Study-level findings and limits: Alpha-beta T cells present about two months after transplant were reported to originate from several hundred expanded graft clones.

TCRbeta library preparation incorporated unique molecular identifiers. Via MiXCR, TCRdb re-called the PCR reads, giving one row per CDR3 protein. This table has 75,000 to 90,000 distinct CDR3 sequences, less than 15% appearing once. The CDR3 sequence is 12 residues long. The V end lost 5 bases, the J end lost 2 bases, and 7 bases lay between the germline ends. Germline V gene sequence: CDR1 SGHDT, CDR2 YYEEEE. Ten or more counts support this clonotype. Its antigen is currently unknown. The chain is built from TRBV5-6 and TRBJ2-5, with unresolved D. Sequenced material: PBMCs, mostly from graft donor cells, taken 180 days after TCRalphabeta/CD19-depleted stem cell transplant. This clonotype originated in a male patient aged 2 to 10 who had a stem cell transplant for acute lymphoblastic leukemia, so the T cells may come from the graft donor. CDR3 loop: CASSYRQETQYF. The CDR3 DNA reads TGTGCCAGCAGTTACAGACAAGAGACCCAGTACTTC.